The 18 T cell receptor beta chains listed next were all sequenced from one sample in a study of shared clonotypes between healthy human individuals. Data came from immunoSEQ multiplex PCR; TCRdb stores just in-frame clones and leaves some out. This table holds millions of clones, just over 90% found once. The sequenced sample consisted of naive CD4+ T cells from PBMCs. This sample's subset: CD45RA+ positively selected. The receptors derive from a man younger than 30 in good health. Some clones in this sample may be carry-over from other donors' samples.

Here the CDR3 reads CASSLGVAVYNEQFF. In nucleotides, the CDR3 is TGTGCCAGCAGCTTAGGGGTGGCCGTATACAATGAGCAGTTCTTC. The rearrangement links TRBV7-7 to TRBJ2-1; no firm D call. Trimming took 1 base from V and 4 from J, leaving 11 bases between them. The CDR3 contains 15 residues. Germline V CDR1 and CDR2: SSHAT, FNYEAQ (reference sequence).

This clone has only one observation. The rearrangement uses TRBV29-1 and TRBJ2-5; the match to TRBD1 covers 7 bases. The CDR3 is 13 amino acids. V gave up 7 bases and J gave up 1 base; unmatched junction bases: 6. Germline CDR1 reads SQVTM; CDR2 reads ANQGSEA. The CDR3 protein is CSAAGTAQETQYF. CDR3 DNA sequence: TGCAGCGCCGCTGGGACAGCCCAAGAGACCCAGTACTTC.

The rearrangement uses TRBV4-1 and TRBJ1-4; D not resolved. Trimming took 1 base from V and 8 from J, leaving 5 bases between them. The CDR3 contains 12 residues. Germline loops: CDR1 MGHRA, CDR2 YSYEKL. Written as DNA, the CDR3 is TGCGCCAGCAGCCAAGGCATCGAAAAACTGTTTTTT. This sequence encodes CASSQGIEKLFF.

This clone has only a few counts. The V gene is TRBV30, the J gene TRBJ1-1; tentative D call: TRBD1 (6 bases). This CDR3 contains 13 residues. V lost 2 bases, J lost 8 bases, and 15 bases lay in between. The V gene's germline CDR1 is GTSNPN and CDR2 SVGIG (reference sequence). The chain's CDR3 is CAWSPDRQQEAFF. DNA for the CDR3: TGTGCCTGGAGTCCCGACAGGCAACAGGAAGCTTTCTTT.

The rearrangement uses TRBV7-3 and TRBJ2-7, with D unclear. The germline V gene has CDR1 SGHTA and CDR2 FQGTGA. The ends were cut back, 1 base at V and 4 bases at J, with 14 bases in the middle. The CDR3 length is 15 residues. CDR3 nucleotides: TGTGCCAGCAGCTTAATGGCTAGTTCCCCTTACGAGCAGTACTTC. This gives the protein CASSLMASSPYEQYF.

This clone was picked up one time. V is TRBV7-3 and J is TRBJ2-7; 10 bases align to TRBD2. This CDR3 region has 18 residues. J was trimmed by 5 bases and V by 1 base; bases with no gene match: 14. Germline-derived CDR1 and CDR2 are SGHTA and FQGTGA. The CDR3 sequence: CASSLRASGSGNPHEQYF. CDR3 nucleotide sequence: TGTGCCAGCAGCTTAAGGGCTAGCGGGAGCGGTAATCCCCACGAGCAGTACTTC.

The chain couples TRBV10-1 to TRBJ2-7; maybe TRBD2 (6 bases). CDR1 is WNHNN and CDR2 is SYGVQD in the germline V gene (reference sequence). Trimming took off 3 bases at V and 3 bases at J, with 21 bases between the two ends. The CDR3 totals 17 residues. The CDR3 protein is CASSERFTGTCYYEQYF. CDR3 bases: TGCGCCAGCAGTGAACGGTTCACCGGGACTTGCTACTACGAGCAGTACTTC.

CDR3 residues: CASSFSSPGPTFEQYF. The CDR3 DNA reads as TGCGCCAGCAGCTTTTCTTCCCCGGGACCAACGTTCGAGCAGTACTTC. The chain couples TRBV5-1 to TRBJ2-7, with D possibly called TRBD1 or TRBD2 (5 bases each). The CDR3 totals 16 residues. Germline lookup yields CDR1 SGHRS and CDR2 YFSETQ. Trimming pared 2 bases from V and 6 bases from J, leaving 21 bases between.

To note about this clone: The sample holds other DNA sequences that translate to the same CDR3. This chain uses TRBV28 with TRBJ2-1, with no clear D. The CDR3 is made up of 12 amino acids. Germline loops: CDR1 MDHEN, CDR2 SYDVKM. The V end was cut by 5 bases, the J end by 6 bases, with 8 bases between. CDR3 nucleotide sequence: TGTGCCAGCAGTCGACTGGGCAATGAGCAGTTCTTC. Translated, it gives CASSRLGNEQFF.

J is TRBJ1-3 and V is TRBV19, with a weak D call TRBD1 (6 bases). V was pared by 7 bases and J by 3 bases, with 13 bases between. CDR1 is LNHDA and CDR2 is SQIVND in the germline V gene (reference sequence). This CDR3 has 14 residues. CDR3 coding DNA: TGTGCCAGTATCCAGACAGGCTATGGAAACACCATATATTTT. Translating it yields CASIQTGYGNTIYF.

The rearrangement links TRBV28 to TRBJ1-1, with unresolved D. The CDR3 extends over 14 amino acids. Trimming stripped 1 base from V and 1 base from J, with 7 bases between. From germline, CDR1 is MDHEN and CDR2 SYDVKM. The CDR3 sequence: CASSLLEGNTEAFF. The CDR3, as DNA: TGTGCCAGCAGTTTATTGGAAGGGAACACTGAAGCTTTCTTT.

V and J are TRBV6-4 and TRBJ1-6; D is ambiguous. The CDR3 consists of 15 residues. Trimming pared 0 bases from V and 6 bases from J, leaving 9 bases between. CDR1 MRHNA and CDR2 SNTAGT come from the germline V gene. This CDR3 reads CASSDSVAANSPLHF. CDR3 coding DNA: TGTGCCAGCAGTGACTCGGTAGCAGCTAATTCACCCCTCCACTTT.

The chain is built from TRBV29-1 and TRBJ2-1; 11 positions match TRBD2. V shed 6 bases, J shed 3 bases, and the junction held 7 bases outside the gene matches. Germline V gene sequence: CDR1 SQVTM, CDR2 ANQGSEA. CDR3 length equals 15 residues. This CDR3 is CSVPTTSGIYNEQFF. For the CDR3, the DNA is TGCAGCGTACCAACGACTAGCGGGATCTACAATGAGCAGTTCTTC.

This clone was observed once. Other DNA sequences in this specimen translate into the identical CDR3. This sequence joins TRBV19 and TRBJ2-5; no reliable D call. Between the trimmed V and J ends, which lost 1 base and 0 bases, there was a span of 6 bases. Per the germline V gene, CDR1 is LNHDA and CDR2 is SQIVND (reference sequence). This CDR3 is built from 14 residues. The CDR3: CASSIGPYQETQYF. The CDR3 coding sequence is TGTGCCAGTAGTATAGGACCGTACCAAGAGACCCAGTACTTC. The complete variable domain, with remaining parts taken from reference TRBV19 and TRBJ2-5, reads DGGITQSPKYLFRKEGQNVTLSCEQNLNHDAMYWYRQDPGQGLRLIYYSQIVNDFQKGDIAEGYSVSREKKESFPLTVTSAQKNPTAFYLCASSIGPYQETQYFGPGTRLLVL.

This chain uses TRBV6-1 with TRBJ1-1; 9 bases agree with TRBD1. V was pared by 6 bases and J by 3 bases, with 5 bases of the junction left unmatched. The CDR3 length is 14 residues. Germline lookup yields CDR1 MNHNS and CDR2 SASEGT. Here the CDR3 DNA reads TGTGCCAGCAGCCGGACAGGGGTGGACACTGAAGCTTTCTTT. Its protein product is CASSRTGVDTEAFF.

This clone was detected only once. V is TRBV6-5 and J is TRBJ2-3; TRBD1 matches at 7 bases. The CDR3 totals 15 residues. CDR1 MNHEY and CDR2 SVGAGI come from the germline V gene. The V gene end was trimmed by 5 bases and the J gene end by 2 bases; junction bases not matched to a gene: 7. CDR3 coding DNA: TGTGCCAGCAGTAGGACAGGTTCTAACACAGATACGCAGTATTTT. It is translated as CASSRTGSNTDTQYF.

The V call is TRBV6-1, the J call TRBJ2-1; tentatively, D is TRBD1 (5 bases). The ends were cut back, 5 bases at V and 3 bases at J, with 14 bases in the middle. The CDR3 extends over 15 amino acids. Germline V gene lookup returns CDR1 MNHNS and CDR2 SASEGT. DNA for the CDR3: TGTGCCAGCAGTATGACAGAGATCCTCTACAATGAGCAGTTCTTC. Its protein product is CASSMTEILYNEQFF.

The rearrangement links TRBV7-2 to TRBJ1-5; D uncertain. CDR1 SGHTA and CDR2 FQGNSA come from the germline V gene. V lost 2 bases and J lost 2, with 10 bases in between. The CDR3 spans 15 residues. CDR3 protein: CASSLSGVGNQPQHF. CDR3 DNA sequence: TGTGCCAGCAGCTTATCTGGGGTTGGCAATCAGCCCCAGCATTTT.